This TCR beta chain comes out of a study of cytomegalovirus exposure and HLA in healthy donors. Looking at the study overall: About 85 million unique TCRs from HLA-typed donors were held in an early release of data. Study-wide points: Specificity of a few CMV-associated chains for CMV antigens was verified in vitro. Follow-up analysis later connected one missense variant in DCLRE1C with trimming of TCR beta V- and J-genes. Accurate HLA-A and HLA-B prediction from TCR beta sequences was reported for most subjects.

The study ran its PCR with 60 Vbeta and 13 Jbeta primers. Repertoires were generated with immunoSEQ multiplex PCR, while TCRdb's copy carries only in-frame clones and drops some. The data hold under 150,000 clones, with approximately 80% observed a single time. With respect to this clone: Its antigen is still unknown.

V was pared by 4 bases and J by 8 bases, with 7 bases of the junction left unmatched. This CDR3 contains 13 residues. From germline, CDR1 is SGHTA and CDR2 FQGNSA. Sequenced input: PBMCs. This TCR derives from a woman aged 35 to 49 in good health and CMV-seropositive. The J gene is TRBJ1-2, the V gene TRBV7-2, with 7 bases matching TRBD1. For the CDR3, the DNA is TGTGCCAGCAGCTCGACAGGGCTTGGGGGCTACACCTTC. This codes for CASSSTGLGGYTF.